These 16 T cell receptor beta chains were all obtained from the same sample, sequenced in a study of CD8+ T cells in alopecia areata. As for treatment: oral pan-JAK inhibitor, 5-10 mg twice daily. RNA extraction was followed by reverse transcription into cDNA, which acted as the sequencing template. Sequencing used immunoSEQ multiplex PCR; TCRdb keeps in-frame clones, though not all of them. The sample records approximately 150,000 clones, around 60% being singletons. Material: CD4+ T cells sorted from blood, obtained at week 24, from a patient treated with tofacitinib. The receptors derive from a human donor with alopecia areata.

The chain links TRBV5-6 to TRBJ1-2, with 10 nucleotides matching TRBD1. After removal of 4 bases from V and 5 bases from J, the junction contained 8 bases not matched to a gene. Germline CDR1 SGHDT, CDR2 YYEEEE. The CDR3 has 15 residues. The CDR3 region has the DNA TGTGCCAGCAGCGCGGGAACGGGACAGGGGTATGGCTACACCTTC. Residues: CASSAGTGQGYGYTF.

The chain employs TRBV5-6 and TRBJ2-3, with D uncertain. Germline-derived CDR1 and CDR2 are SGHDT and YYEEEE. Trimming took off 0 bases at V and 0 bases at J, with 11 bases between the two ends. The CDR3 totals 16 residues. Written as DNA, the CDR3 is TGTGCCAGCAGCTTGGGGGTGGTCCCTAGCACAGATACGCAGTATTTT. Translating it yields CASSLGVVPSTDTQYF.

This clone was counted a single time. The CDR3 DNA follows: TGCAGCGTCCGCAGGGGATCGAGGTCCTACGAGCAGTACTTC. This sequence encodes CSVRRGSRSYEQYF. This chain connects TRBV29-1 to TRBJ2-7; TRBD1 might be the D (6 bases). The CDR3 length is 14 residues. The V gene lost 6 bases and the J gene lost 1 base, with 16 bases spanning the gap. Per the germline V gene, CDR1 is SQVTM and CDR2 is ANQGSEA.

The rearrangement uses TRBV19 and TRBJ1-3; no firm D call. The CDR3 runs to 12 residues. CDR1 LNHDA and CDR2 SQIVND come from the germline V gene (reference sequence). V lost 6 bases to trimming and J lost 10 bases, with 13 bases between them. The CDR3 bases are TGTGCCAGTAGATCGGACGGATTTACCATATATTTT. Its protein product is CASRSDGFTIYF.

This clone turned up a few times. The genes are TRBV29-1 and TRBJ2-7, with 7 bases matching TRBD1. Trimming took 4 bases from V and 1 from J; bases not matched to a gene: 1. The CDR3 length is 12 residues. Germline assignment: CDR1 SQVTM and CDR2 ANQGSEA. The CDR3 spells CSVGDSSYEQYF. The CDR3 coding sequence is TGCAGCGTTGGGGACAGTTCCTACGAGCAGTACTTC.

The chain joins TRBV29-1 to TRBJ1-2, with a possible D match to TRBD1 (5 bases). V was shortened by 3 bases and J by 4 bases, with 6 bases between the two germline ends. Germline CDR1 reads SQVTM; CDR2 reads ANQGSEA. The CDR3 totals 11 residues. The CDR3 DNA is TGCAGCGTTGACACAGGCTATGGCTACACCTTC. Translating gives CSVDTGYGYTF.

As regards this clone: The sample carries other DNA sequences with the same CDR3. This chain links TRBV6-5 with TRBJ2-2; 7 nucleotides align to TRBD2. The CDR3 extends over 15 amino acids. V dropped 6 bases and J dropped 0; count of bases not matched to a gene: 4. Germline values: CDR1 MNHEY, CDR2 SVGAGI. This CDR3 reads CASRPGRANTGELFF. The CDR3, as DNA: TGTGCCAGCAGACCAGGGAGGGCGAACACCGGGGAGCTGTTTTTT.

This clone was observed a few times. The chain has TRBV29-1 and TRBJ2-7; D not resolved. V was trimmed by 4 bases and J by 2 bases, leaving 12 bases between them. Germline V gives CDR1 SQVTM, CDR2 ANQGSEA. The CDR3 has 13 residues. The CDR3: CSVGSAGPYEQYF. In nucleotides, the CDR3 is TGCAGCGTTGGGTCCGCAGGTCCCTACGAGCAGTACTTC.

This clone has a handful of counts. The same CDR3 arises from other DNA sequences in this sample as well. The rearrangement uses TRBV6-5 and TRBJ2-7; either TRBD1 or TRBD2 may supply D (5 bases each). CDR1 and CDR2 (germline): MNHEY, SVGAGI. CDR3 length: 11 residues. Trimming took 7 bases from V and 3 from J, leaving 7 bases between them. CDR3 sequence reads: CASTGLYEQYF. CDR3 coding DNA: TGTGCCAGCACGGGGCTCTACGAGCAGTACTTC.

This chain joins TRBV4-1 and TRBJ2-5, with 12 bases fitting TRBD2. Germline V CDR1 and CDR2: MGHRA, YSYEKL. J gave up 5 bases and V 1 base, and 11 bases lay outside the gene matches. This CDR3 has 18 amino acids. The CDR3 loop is CASSQGSSSGGGSETQYF. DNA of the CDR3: TGCGCCAGCAGCCAAGGATCCTCTAGCGGGGGGGGTAGTGAGACCCAGTACTTC.

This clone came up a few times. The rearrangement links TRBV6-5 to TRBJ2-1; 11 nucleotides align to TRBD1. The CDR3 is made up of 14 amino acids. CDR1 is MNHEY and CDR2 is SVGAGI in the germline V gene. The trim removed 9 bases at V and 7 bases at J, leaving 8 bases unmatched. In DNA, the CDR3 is TGTGCCAGTACCGGGACAGGGGGTAGGAATGAGCAGTTCTTC. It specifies CASTGTGGRNEQFF.

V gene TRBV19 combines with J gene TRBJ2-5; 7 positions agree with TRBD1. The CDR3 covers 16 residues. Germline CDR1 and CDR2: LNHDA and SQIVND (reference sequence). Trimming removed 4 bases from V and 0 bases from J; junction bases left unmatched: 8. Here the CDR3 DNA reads TGTGCCAGTAGTACAGGGACAGCTAATTACCAAGAGACCCAGTACTTC. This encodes CASSTGTANYQETQYF.

The CDR3 here is CASSDRLGGGLFF. The CDR3 DNA is TGTGCCAGCAGTGATCGCCTAGGGGGTGGGCTGTTTTTT. The chain has TRBV25-1 and TRBJ1-4; a possible D gene is TRBD1 (6 bases). The CDR3 length is 13 residues. V shed 3 bases and J shed 14 bases, with 16 bases lying between them. CDR1 is MGHDK and CDR2 is SYGVNS in the germline V gene. The entire variable domain, with the rest obtained from reference TRBV25-1 and TRBJ1-4, is as follows: EADIYQTPRYLVIGTGKKITLECSQTMGHDKMYWYQQDPGMELHLIHYSYGVNSTEKGDLSSESTVSRIRTEHFPLTLESARPSHTSQYLCASSDRLGGGLFFGSGTQLSVL.

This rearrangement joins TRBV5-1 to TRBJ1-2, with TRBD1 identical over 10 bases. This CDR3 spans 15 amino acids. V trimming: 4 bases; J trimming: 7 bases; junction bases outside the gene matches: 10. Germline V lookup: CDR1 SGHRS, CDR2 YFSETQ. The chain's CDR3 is CASSISTGGSSGYTF. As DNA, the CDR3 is TGCGCCAGCAGCATCTCGACAGGGGGCTCGTCTGGCTACACCTTC.

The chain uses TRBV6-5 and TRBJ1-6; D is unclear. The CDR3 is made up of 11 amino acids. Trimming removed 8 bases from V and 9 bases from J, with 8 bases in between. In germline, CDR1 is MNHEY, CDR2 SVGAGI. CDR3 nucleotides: TGTGCCAGCGGGTTTGGTTCACCCCTCCACTTT. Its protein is CASGFGSPLHF.

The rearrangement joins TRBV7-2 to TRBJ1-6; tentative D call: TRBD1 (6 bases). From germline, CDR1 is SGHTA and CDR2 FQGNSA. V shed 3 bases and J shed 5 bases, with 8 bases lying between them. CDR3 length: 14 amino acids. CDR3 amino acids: CASSLGQDNSPLHF. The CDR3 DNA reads TGTGCCAGCAGCTTGGGACAAGATAATTCACCCCTCCACTTT.